One sample yielded the 15 T cell receptor beta chains listed below, sequenced in a study of cytomegalovirus exposure and HLA in healthy donors. The primer mix had 60 Vbeta and 13 Jbeta primers. Clones were sequenced by immunoSEQ multiplex PCR, and TCRdb holds only the in-frame ones, with some missing. This table has 150,000 to 200,000 clones, 87% appearing once. Material: PBMCs. The receptor set was obtained from a boy between 2 and 15 years old in good health and CMV-seronegative.

This rearrangement joins TRBV6-1 to TRBJ1-4; D call uncertain. V was clipped by 1 base and J by 11 bases, with 17 bases between them. The CDR3 runs to 15 residues. Per germline, CDR1 MNHNS and CDR2 SASEGT. The CDR3 DNA reads TGTGCCAGCAGTGAAGAGGGTTACGGCGCGGGGAAACTGTTTTTT. Its protein is CASSEEGYGAGKLFF.

A few counts support this clone. The V call is TRBV6-4, the J call TRBJ2-1, with D possibly matching TRBD2 (6 bases). CDR3 length: 13 amino acids. Trimming removed 2 bases at V and 10 bases at J, with 12 bases between. CDR1 is MRHNA, CDR2 SNTAGT, per germline. This chain's CDR3 is CASSDGAAGEQFF. In DNA, the CDR3 is TGTGCCAGCAGTGACGGAGCGGCGGGGGAGCAGTTCTTC.

The chain combines TRBV7-2 with TRBJ2-3; 7 bases match TRBD1. The trim removed 8 bases at V and 5 bases at J, leaving 7 bases unmatched. CDR1 is SGHTA and CDR2 is FQGNSA in the germline V gene. The CDR3 contains 13 residues. This chain's CDR3 is CASRDRVLDTQYF. In DNA form, the CDR3 reads TGTGCCAGCCGCGACAGGGTTCTAGATACGCAGTATTTT.

V and J are TRBV10-3 and TRBJ1-1; a possible D gene is TRBD1 (6 bases). The CDR3 runs 14 residues. V was trimmed by 0 bases and J by 4 bases, leaving 9 bases between them. The germline CDR1 and CDR2 sequences are ENHRY and SYGVKD. The CDR3 nucleotides are TGTGCCATCAGTGAGTCAGGGGGATCCACTGAAGCTTTCTTT. Translating it yields CAISESGGSTEAFF.

V gene TRBV27 combines with J gene TRBJ2-7; 10 bases are a match to TRBD2. CDR1 and CDR2 from the germline V gene are MNHEY and SMNVEV (reference sequence). The J segment lost 3 bases and the V segment lost 0 bases, leaving 2 bases of the junction unmatched. This CDR3 comprises 15 residues. The CDR3 DNA is TGTGCCAGCAGTTTATCAGCGGGGGGGATCTACGAGCAGTACTTC. Its protein product is CASSLSAGGIYEQYF.

The table lists this clone with a few counts. The chain couples TRBV6-5 to TRBJ1-6; TRBD1 agrees at 9 bases. J gave up 9 bases and V 3 bases, and 9 bases lay outside the gene matches. The CDR3 extends over 16 amino acids. CDR1 is MNHEY and CDR2 is SVGAGI in the germline V gene. The DNA for the CDR3 is TGTGCCAGCAGTTATGTTGGGACAGGGTTTGTTTCACCCCTCCACTTT. It translates to CASSYVGTGFVSPLHF.

The chain employs TRBV9 and TRBJ2-5; 8 bases line up with TRBD2. The CDR3 has 16 residues. The V gene end was trimmed by 4 bases and the J gene end by 5 bases; junction bases not matched to a gene: 13. From germline, CDR1 is SGDLS and CDR2 YYNGEE. CDR3 sequence (DNA): TGTGCCAGCAGCTCCCAAGAACGGGGGGGAGGGGAGACCCAGTACTTC. Amino acid sequence: CASSSQERGGGETQYF.

The rearrangement uses TRBV6-1 and TRBJ1-6; D gene ambiguous. Germline V gene sequence: CDR1 MNHNS, CDR2 SASEGT. V dropped 7 bases and J dropped 6 bases, with 16 bases sitting between them. The CDR3 consists of 15 residues. The CDR3 DNA sequence: TGTGCCAGCACGGGCGGGGTTCGGAGTAATTCACCCCTCCACTTT. Translated: CASTGGVRSNSPLHF.

As regards this clone: The junction differs from germline at one of its ends, possibly a read error. This chain uses TRBV7-9 with TRBJ2-7, with D hard to call. The germline CDR1 and CDR2 sequences are SEHNR and FQNEAQ (reference sequence). CDR3 size: 12 residues. DNA of the CDR3: TGTTCCAGCAGCTTAGTACAGACCGAGCAGTACTTC. Its protein product is CSSSLVQTEQYF.

The chain is built from TRBV5-1 and TRBJ2-5; D is unclear. The CDR3 runs to 14 residues. The germline V and J ends were trimmed by 1 base and 5 bases, with 12 bases remaining between them. Germline CDR1 and CDR2: SGHRS and YFSETQ. The CDR3 protein is CASSLFSQLETQYF. The CDR3 coding sequence is TGCGCCAGCAGCTTGTTTTCCCAACTCGAGACCCAGTACTTC.

The chain couples TRBV5-4 to TRBJ2-5; tentatively, D is TRBD1 (5 bases). Germline V gene lookup returns CDR1 SGHNT and CDR2 YYREEE (reference sequence). V lost 4 bases and J 4 bases, leaving 14 bases between the germline ends. This CDR3 comprises 14 residues. CDR3 bases: TGTGCCAGCAGCATCCAGGGTGTCGGAGAGACCCAGTACTTC. This encodes CASSIQGVGETQYF.

There are a few counts of this clone. This chain uses TRBV7-3 with TRBJ1-1; D is undetermined. Trimming left V 7 bases short and J 3 bases short, with 9 bases between. In germline, CDR1 is SGHTA, CDR2 FQGTGA. The CDR3 extends over 12 amino acids. CDR3 sequence: CASKAYDTEAFF. The CDR3, as DNA: TGTGCCAGCAAAGCGTATGACACTGAAGCTTTCTTT.

The V gene is TRBV28, the J gene TRBJ1-5; perhaps TRBD1 as D (5 bases). This CDR3 region has 13 residues. V was clipped by 5 bases and J by 6 bases, with 11 bases between them. Germline V CDR1 and CDR2: MDHEN, SYDVKM. CDR3 nucleotide sequence: TGTGCCAGCAGTGATCAGGGTGCTCAGCCCCAGCATTTT. Translated, it gives CASSDQGAQPQHF.

The J gene is TRBJ2-7, the V gene TRBV4-1; 7 nucleotides match TRBD1. The CDR3 length is 13 residues. The germline CDR1 and CDR2 sequences are MGHRA and YSYEKL. V trimming: 4 bases; J trimming: 2 bases; junction bases outside the gene matches: 2. The CDR3 sequence: CASSPDRAYEQYF. The CDR3 nucleotides read TGCGCCAGCAGCCCCGACAGGGCCTACGAGCAGTACTTC.

The genes are TRBV2 and TRBJ1-1; D not resolved. This CDR3 is 15 amino acids long. The germline V gene encodes CDR1 SNHLY and CDR2 FYNNEI. V dropped 3 bases and J dropped 1 base, with 12 bases sitting between them. The CDR3 sequence is CASSDSPVPNTEAFF. In DNA, the CDR3 is TGTGCCAGCAGTGATTCCCCGGTCCCGAACACTGAAGCTTTCTTT.